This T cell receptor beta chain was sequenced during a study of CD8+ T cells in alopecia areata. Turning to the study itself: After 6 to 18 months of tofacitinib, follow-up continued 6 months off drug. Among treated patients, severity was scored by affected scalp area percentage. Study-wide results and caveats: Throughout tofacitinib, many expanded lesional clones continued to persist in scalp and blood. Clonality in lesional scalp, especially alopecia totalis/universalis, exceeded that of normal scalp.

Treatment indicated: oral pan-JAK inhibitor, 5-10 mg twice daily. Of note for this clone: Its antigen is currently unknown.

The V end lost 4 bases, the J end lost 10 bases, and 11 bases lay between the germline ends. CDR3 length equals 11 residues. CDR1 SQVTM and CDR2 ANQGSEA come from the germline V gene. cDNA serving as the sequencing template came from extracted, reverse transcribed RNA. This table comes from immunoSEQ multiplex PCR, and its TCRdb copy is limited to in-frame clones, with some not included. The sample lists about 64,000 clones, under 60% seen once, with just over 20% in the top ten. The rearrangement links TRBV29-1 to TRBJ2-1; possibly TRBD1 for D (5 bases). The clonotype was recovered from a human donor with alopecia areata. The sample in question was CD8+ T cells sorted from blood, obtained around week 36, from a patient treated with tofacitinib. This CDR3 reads CSVVTGGEQFF. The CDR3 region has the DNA TGCAGCGTTGTAACAGGCGGAGAGCAGTTCTTC.